This T cell receptor (beta chain) was captured in a study of shared clonotypes between healthy human individuals. As for the study in general: The plates for each donor numbered three CD4 naive, three CD4 memory, two CD8 naive and one CD8 memory. Study findings and constraints: Larger richness was generally estimated for naive than memory subsets.

Healthy HIV-negative adults without recent acute infections or vaccinations served as donors. In germline, CDR1 is MDHEN, CDR2 SYDVKM. Trimming cost V 5 bases and J 4 bases, with 11 bases left between them. The CDR3 runs to 13 residues. As regards this clone: No antigen is known for it.

Libraries were prepared by immunoSEQ multiplex PCR; TCRdb keeps only in-frame clonotypes and omits some of them. The data hold hundreds of thousands of clones, with about 80% observed a single time. The V call is TRBV28, the J call TRBJ1-2; D is undetermined. The receptor comes from a woman younger than 45 in good health. Sequenced material: memory CD4+ T cells sorted from blood. Subset noted: CD45RA-negative fraction. This CDR3 is CASSGRGGYGYTF. CDR3 coding DNA: TGTGCCAGCAGTGGACGGGGAGGCTATGGCTACACCTTC.